This TCR beta chain was observed in a study of spatial heterogeneity in lung cancer. Study in general: Alpha-chain sequences were detected in numbers that were consistently lower than beta-chain sequences. There were, on average, more than eight raw-read appearances for each unique TCR and UMI combination.

A unique molecular identifier was attached to every TCR cDNA molecule. Each CDR3 protein is one row after TCRdb ran MiXCR on the 5' RACE reads. The sample consists of roughly 11,000 distinct CDR3 sequences, about 4% of them appearing once. CDR3 length: 19 amino acids. The germline gives CDR1 MGHRA, CDR2 YSYEKL. V lost 0 bases and J 3 bases, leaving 21 bases between the germline ends. The time point denotes: sample taken at primary tumor resection. No cell sorting; template was whole RNA from tumor, lung tissue or PBMC. Only a few counts were recorded for this clonotype. This beta chain lies outside the target of a library built for alpha chains; its clone size means little.

The sequencing used normal lung tissue next to the tumor, collected at surgery. This chain joins TRBV4-1 and TRBJ2-1, with TRBD1 as a possible D gene (6 bases). This TCR came from a male donor with early-stage non-small cell lung cancer. The CDR3 sequence is CASSQDLTRQGRIYNEQFF. As DNA, the CDR3 is TGCGCCAGCAGCCAAGATTTGACTCGTCAGGGGCGAATCTACAATGAGCAGTTCTTC.